This TCR beta chain was obtained from a study of blood T cell repertoires in COVID-19. Across the whole study: Samples of COVID-19 (acute and convalescent) were obtained from the United States, Italy and Spain. PBMCs, B-cell-depleted T cells, or T cells were the source of the cDNA or gDNA that made up the material.

Per the authors' pipeline: Researchers report that nucleated cell counts were estimated from reference gene primer amplification. TCRdb's copy holds only in-frame clones and misses some; the assay was immunoSEQ multiplex PCR. That table furnishes V, J and clone size, whereas the DNA furnished D and trimming. The table records 120,000 or so clones, over 75% of them present only once. Relative to its sample, this clone is medium-sized. Per the germline V gene, CDR1 is KGHDR and CDR2 is SFDVKD. The CDR3 spans 16 residues. Trimming took 3 bases from V and 5 from J; bases not matched to a gene: 5. This receptor was taken from a woman aged 80 or over with acute or convalescent COVID-19. J is TRBJ2-2 and V is TRBV24-1, with 10 bases fitting TRBD1. The sample comprised peripheral blood. CDR3 sequence (DNA): TGTGCCACCAGTGATCCCGGGACAGGGGTGACCGGGGAGCTGTTTTTT. As protein: CATSDPGTGVTGELFF.